The 32 T cell receptor beta chains reported below all come from one sample, sequenced in a study of OX40 agonist ivuxolimab in advanced cancers. TCRdb keeps only in-frame clones here, not all; method: immunoSEQ multiplex PCR. The sample yields tens of thousands of clones, roughly 87% seen once. The sequencing here drew on CD4+ or CD8+ T cells sorted from blood, taken in a trial of the OX40 agonist ivuxolimab. The source is an adult with an advanced solid tumor such as melanoma, head and neck, liver or kidney cancer.

The CDR3 loop reads CASSLGDRGYEQYF. CDR3 nucleotide sequence: TGTGCCAGCAGCTTAGGGGACAGGGGCTACGAGCAGTACTTC. This chain links TRBV7-6 with TRBJ2-7; TRBD1 aligns across 10 bases. Per germline, CDR1 SGHVS and CDR2 FNYEAQ. There are 14 residues in the CDR3. Trimming took 1 base from V and 3 from J; bases not matched to a gene: 0.

This clone came up once. V is TRBV7-9 and J is TRBJ1-2; D perhaps matches TRBD1 (5 bases). Germline CDR1 is SEHNR and CDR2 is FQNEAQ (reference sequence). V gave up 0 bases and J gave up 4 bases, with 12 bases separating them. The CDR3 contains 15 residues. For the CDR3, the DNA is TGTGCCAGCAGCTTAGCCTCAACAGGAGGCTATGGCTACACCTTC. Amino acids: CASSLASTGGYGYTF.

The CDR3 bases are TGTGCCAGCAGCTTGGGTTCCGGAAAGGGCACAGATACGCAGTATTTT. Translated, it gives CASSLGSGKGTDTQYF. The chain carries TRBV5-4 and TRBJ2-3, with unresolved D. Germline loops: CDR1 SGHNT, CDR2 YYREEE (reference sequence). The CDR3 spans 16 residues. V was clipped by 0 bases and J by 1 base, with 12 bases between them.

The chain links TRBV4-2 to TRBJ2-7, with 8 nucleotides matching TRBD2. The germline gives CDR1 LGHNA, CDR2 YNFKEQ. After removal of 4 bases from V and 1 base from J, the junction contained 9 bases not matched to a gene. The CDR3 spans 16 residues. The CDR3, as DNA: TGTGCCAGCAGCCCACCCCCCTTAGCGGGATCCTACGAGCAGTACTTC. Translated: CASSPPPLAGSYEQYF.

The V call is TRBV6-6, the J call TRBJ2-1; D remains ambiguous. The ends were cut back, 2 bases at V and 2 bases at J, with 13 bases in the middle. The CDR3 is made up of 16 amino acids. Germline V gene data show CDR1 as MNHNY and CDR2 as SVGAGI (reference sequence). The CDR3 region is CASSYDPPGPYNEQFF. For the CDR3, the DNA is TGTGCCAGCAGTTACGACCCTCCCGGGCCCTACAATGAGCAGTTCTTC.

This chain joins TRBV5-1 and TRBJ2-1; possible D gene TRBD2, 6 bases. CDR3 length: 15 amino acids. Germline CDR1 is SGHRS and CDR2 is YFSETQ. V dropped 1 base and J dropped 5 bases, with 13 bases sitting between them. The CDR3 reads CASSLWGVVNNEQFF. For the CDR3, the DNA is TGCGCCAGCAGCTTGTGGGGGGTGGTAAACAATGAGCAGTTCTTC.

The CDR3 coding sequence is TGCGCCAGCAGCTTGTCAGGGGGGAACTACGAGCAGTACTTC. It is translated as CASSLSGGNYEQYF. The rearrangement uses TRBV5-1 and TRBJ2-7; D is perhaps TRBD1 (7 bases). CDR3 length equals 14 residues. Trimming took off 1 base at V and 3 bases at J, with 11 bases between the two ends. The germline V gene has CDR1 SGHRS and CDR2 YFSETQ.

V and J are TRBV28 and TRBJ2-7, with D perhaps TRBD1 (6 bases). Germline V gene lookup returns CDR1 MDHEN and CDR2 SYDVKM. CDR3 length equals 16 residues. Trimming removed 1 base at V and 0 bases at J, with 13 bases between. The CDR3 loop is CASSLFDRRSSYEQYF. The CDR3 bases are TGTGCCAGCAGTTTATTCGACAGGAGGAGCTCCTACGAGCAGTACTTC.

The V and J genes are TRBV19 and TRBJ2-1; 9 bases agree with TRBD1. The CDR3 contains 13 residues. Trimming removed 5 bases from V and 11 bases from J; junction bases left unmatched: 7. Per germline, CDR1 LNHDA and CDR2 SQIVND (reference sequence). The CDR3 sequence is CASSPGQGRKQFF. CDR3 bases: TGTGCCAGTAGTCCCGGACAGGGGAGAAAGCAGTTCTTC.

This chain's CDR3 is CASSRDTDTQYF. The DNA for the CDR3 is TGCGCCAGCAGCCGGGATACAGATACGCAGTATTTT. The genes are TRBV5-1 and TRBJ2-3; a possible D gene is TRBD2 (5 bases). This CDR3 spans 12 amino acids. The germline gives CDR1 SGHRS, CDR2 YFSETQ. The germline V and J ends were trimmed by 4 bases and 3 bases, with 6 bases remaining between them.

V is TRBV6-5 and J is TRBJ2-1, with D unresolved. With 2 bases removed from V and 0 bases from J, the gap between germline ends came to 8 bases. The CDR3 spans 15 residues. Germline assignment: CDR1 MNHEY and CDR2 SVGAGI. The CDR3 nucleotides are TGTGCCAGCAGTTACGGCGCTAACTCCTACAATGAGCAGTTCTTC. Protein: CASSYGANSYNEQFF.

The rearrangement links TRBV18 to TRBJ1-1, with 8 bases that match TRBD1. The CDR3 covers 15 residues. The junction had 5 bases not matched to a gene; V was cut back by 4 bases and J by 1 base. Germline V gene sequence: CDR1 KGHSH, CDR2 LQKENI. The CDR3 protein is CASSQIDRGNTEAFF. CDR3 sequence (DNA): TGTGCCAGCTCACAAATCGACAGGGGGAACACTGAAGCTTTCTTT.

This clone has just a few counts. The chain links TRBV2 to TRBJ1-2; 8 bases match TRBD1. This CDR3 has 13 residues. Germline CDR1 reads SNHLY; CDR2 reads FYNNEI. V shed 4 bases and J 3 bases; nucleotides not matched to a gene: 1. Written as DNA, the CDR3 is TGTGCCAGCAGTGGACAGGGGTACTATGGCTACACCTTC. As protein: CASSGQGYYGYTF.

The chain carries TRBV5-1 and TRBJ2-1; D unclear. Trimming removed 7 bases at V and 7 bases at J, with 21 bases between. The germline V gene has CDR1 SGHRS and CDR2 YFSETQ. The CDR3 is made up of 15 amino acids. The CDR3 here is CASQFSPPGFNEQFF. CDR3 nucleotide sequence: TGCGCCAGCCAGTTTTCACCACCCGGGTTTAATGAGCAGTTCTTC.

The V and J genes are TRBV14 and TRBJ2-2, with D unclear. The germline gives CDR1 SGHDN, CDR2 FVKESK. The CDR3 spans 15 residues. V was shortened by 3 bases and J by 6 bases, with 14 bases between the two germline ends. The CDR3 nucleotides are TGTGCCAGCAGCCAGTGGTCGTCTTCATCCGGGGAGCTGTTTTTT. Its translation is CASSQWSSSSGELFF.

This clone is termed medium-sized. CDR3 loop: CASKARTALNEKLFF. CDR3 nucleotides: TGTGCCAGCAAGGCTAGGACAGCCCTTAATGAAAAACTGTTTTTT. The genes are TRBV27 and TRBJ1-4; TRBD1 might be the D (6 bases). Trimming left V 7 bases short and J 4 bases short, with 16 bases between. The CDR3 is 15 residues long. Germline V gene sequence: CDR1 MNHEY, CDR2 SMNVEV (reference sequence).

The gene calls are TRBV28 and TRBJ1-1, with 7 bases lining up with TRBD1. V was pared by 7 bases and J by 12 bases, with 11 bases of the junction left unmatched. The CDR3 sequence is 12 residues long. Per the germline V gene, CDR1 is MDHEN and CDR2 is SYDVKM. The CDR3: CASKVRTGASFF. Written as DNA, the CDR3 is TGTGCCAGCAAGGTCCGAACAGGGGCATCTTTCTTT.

V and J are TRBV18 and TRBJ1-4; weak D call: TRBD1 (5 bases). Germline lookup yields CDR1 KGHSH and CDR2 LQKENI. The CDR3 sequence is 14 residues long. V lost 8 bases to trimming and J lost 6 bases, with 16 bases between them. The CDR3 coding sequence is TGTGCCAGCCGGCTTGACAGCCGGGATGAAAAACTGTTTTTT. Translation gives CASRLDSRDEKLFF.

The gene calls are TRBV2 and TRBJ1-4; no clear D gene. Germline lookup yields CDR1 SNHLY and CDR2 FYNNEI. Trimming stripped 11 bases from V and 4 bases from J, with 17 bases between. The CDR3 runs to 14 residues. The CDR3 DNA reads TGTGCCTCCCGCGGCGGTTGGGGTAATGAAAAACTGTTTTTT. Translation: CASRGGWGNEKLFF.

The V gene is TRBV5-8, the J gene TRBJ2-1; TRBD2 matches 9 bases. The CDR3 extends over 17 amino acids. The V segment lost 1 base and the J segment 9 bases; nucleotides outside the gene matches: 14. The germline V gene encodes CDR1 SGHTS and CDR2 YDEGEE. CDR3 loop: CASSLYLAGGPLGEQFF. The CDR3 DNA reads TGTGCCAGCAGCTTGTATCTTGCGGGAGGGCCCCTGGGTGAGCAGTTCTTC. Variable domain in full (rest from reference TRBV5-8 and TRBJ2-1): EAGVTQSPTHLIKTRGQQATLRCSPISGHTSVYWYQQALGLGLQFLLWYDEGEERNRGNFPPRFSGRQFPNYSSELNVNALELEDSALYLCASSLYLAGGPLGEQFFGPGTRLTVL.

V gene TRBV2 combines with J gene TRBJ2-1; D not certain. V lost 3 bases and J lost 0, with 12 bases in between. Germline CDR1 SNHLY, CDR2 FYNNEI. The CDR3 covers 16 residues. CDR3 DNA: TGTGCCAGCAGTGATAGGTGGGGAAGCTCCTACAATGAGCAGTTCTTC. This encodes CASSDRWGSSYNEQFF.

As to this clone: The germline gene is not matched at one end of the junction; a read error may be the cause. V is TRBV7-7 and J is TRBJ2-5; D is possibly TRBD1 (6 bases). Germline loops: CDR1 SSHAT, CDR2 FNYEAQ (reference sequence). This CDR3 comprises 13 residues. This CDR3 is CASSRGQGETQYF. CDR3 bases: TGTGCTAGCAGCCGGGGACAAGGGGAGACCCAGTACTTC. The entire variable domain, with the rest obtained from reference TRBV7-7 and TRBJ2-5, is as follows: GAGVSQSPRYKVTKRGQDVTLRCDPISSHATLYWYQQALGQGPEFLTYFNYEAQPDKSGLPSDRFSAERPEGSISTLTIQRTEQRDSAMYRCASSRGQGETQYFGPGTRLLVL.

This clone was observed once. The chain links TRBV2 to TRBJ1-2; tentative D call: TRBD1 (6 bases). Germline CDR1 is SNHLY and CDR2 is FYNNEI. This CDR3 is built from 13 residues. Trimming removed 8 bases from V and 4 bases from J, with 14 bases in between. In nucleotides, the CDR3 is TGTGCCAGCGGCTCGGGGGCAGCCTATGGCTACACCTTC. Protein: CASGSGAAYGYTF. Combining the CDR3 with reference TRBV2 and TRBJ1-2 gives the whole variable domain EPEVTQTPSHQVTQMGQEVILRCVPISNHLYFYWYRQILGQKVEFLVSFYNNEISEKSEIFDDQFSVERPDGSNFTLKIRSTKLEDSAMYFCASGSGAAYGYTFGSGTRLTVV.

In its sample, this clone was seen once. The CDR3 bases are TGCGCCAGCAGTCTAGGGTGGACCTACGAGCAGTACTTC. Translated, it gives CASSLGWTYEQYF. V is TRBV4-1 and J is TRBJ2-7; D not certain. Per germline, CDR1 MGHRA and CDR2 YSYEKL. The CDR3 totals 13 residues. The ends were cut back, 6 bases at V and 2 bases at J, with 11 bases in the middle.

V is TRBV5-1 and J is TRBJ1-1; D gene unclear. CDR1 and CDR2 (germline): SGHRS, YFSETQ. V was trimmed by 0 bases and J by 4 bases, leaving 7 bases between them. This CDR3 has 13 amino acids. Written as DNA, the CDR3 is TGCGCCAGCAGCTTGGCCATTAGCACTGAAGCTTTCTTT. Translation gives CASSLAISTEAFF.

This clone appeared a few times. The sample holds other DNA sequences that translate to the same CDR3. J is TRBJ2-3 and V is TRBV28, with a possible D match to TRBD2 (6 bases). Per the germline V gene, CDR1 is MDHEN and CDR2 is SYDVKM. V was cut by 2 bases and J by 3 bases, with 12 bases left in between. The CDR3 runs to 15 residues. In DNA, the CDR3 is TGTGCCAGCAGTTTACCGTCGGGACTTACAGATACGCAGTATTTT. This codes for CASSLPSGLTDTQYF.

This chain connects TRBV7-2 to TRBJ2-1, with 8 bases lining up with TRBD2. V gave up 3 bases and J gave up 3 bases; unmatched junction bases: 4. Germline V gene sequence: CDR1 SGHTA, CDR2 FQGNSA. The CDR3 consists of 15 residues. The CDR3 sequence: CASSLGLAGYNEQFF. For the CDR3, the DNA is TGTGCCAGCAGCTTGGGTCTAGCGGGCTACAATGAGCAGTTCTTC. Full variable domain (remainder filled in from reference TRBV7-2 and TRBJ2-1): GAGVSQSPSNKVTEKGKDVELRCDPISGHTALYWYRQSLGQGLEFLIYFQGNSAPDKSGLPSDRFSAERTGGSVSTLTIQRTQQEDSAVYLCASSLGLAGYNEQFFGPGTRLTVL.

This chain uses TRBV4-1 with TRBJ2-7; TRBD1 agrees at 7 bases. The CDR3 contains 14 residues. Trimming removed 4 bases from V and 2 bases from J; junction bases left unmatched: 5. Germline CDR1 is MGHRA and CDR2 is YSYEKL. The CDR3 here is CASSRWDRAYEQYF. The CDR3 coding sequence is TGCGCCAGCAGCCGTTGGGACAGAGCCTACGAGCAGTACTTC.

The gene calls are TRBV29-1 and TRBJ2-7; 9 bases align to TRBD1. The CDR3 loop spans 16 amino acids. The ends lost 4 bases at V and 2 bases at J; junction bases unmatched: 12. The germline V gene encodes CDR1 SQVTM and CDR2 ANQGSEA. CDR3 in amino acids: CSVVSYGDRATYEQYF. The CDR3 nucleotides are TGCAGCGTTGTCTCCTATGGGGACAGGGCTACCTACGAGCAGTACTTC.

The chain carries TRBV18 and TRBJ2-7, with D hard to call. Trimming stripped 3 bases from V and 4 bases from J, with 10 bases between. The CDR3 contains 13 residues. The germline V gene encodes CDR1 KGHSH and CDR2 LQKENI. The CDR3, as DNA: TGTGCCAGCTCACCGAGACAAGAGTACGAGCAGTACTTC. Protein sequence: CASSPRQEYEQYF. The full variable domain, rest sourced from reference TRBV18 and TRBJ2-7, is NAGVMQNPRHLVRRRGQEARLRCSPMKGHSHVYWYRQLPEEGLKFMVYLQKENIIDESGMPKERFSAEFPKEGPSILRIQQVVRGDSAAYFCASSPRQEYEQYFGPGTRLTVT.

The V call is TRBV4-1, the J call TRBJ2-7; D might be TRBD1 (6 bases). The length of the CDR3 is 14 residues. Per the germline V gene, CDR1 is MGHRA and CDR2 is YSYEKL. V lost 2 bases and J 3 bases, leaving 11 bases between the germline ends. CDR3 nucleotide sequence: TGCGCCAGCAGCCAACCCCAAGGGGGCTACGAGCAGTACTTC. Translated: CASSQPQGGYEQYF.

The chain joins TRBV18 to TRBJ2-1; D tentatively fits TRBD1 or TRBD2 (5 bases each). Germline CDR1 and CDR2: KGHSH and LQKENI. The ends were cut back, 3 bases at V and 8 bases at J, with 17 bases in the middle. The CDR3 runs 15 residues. This CDR3 is CASSPIIGTVHEQFF. CDR3 bases: TGTGCCAGCTCACCTATCATAGGGACCGTCCATGAGCAGTTCTTC. The full variable domain, in which reference TRBV18 and TRBJ2-1 provide the parts outside the CDR3, is NAGVMQNPRHLVRRRGQEARLRCSPMKGHSHVYWYRQLPEEGLKFMVYLQKENIIDESGMPKERFSAEFPKEGPSILRIQQVVRGDSAAYFCASSPIIGTVHEQFFGPGTRLTVL.